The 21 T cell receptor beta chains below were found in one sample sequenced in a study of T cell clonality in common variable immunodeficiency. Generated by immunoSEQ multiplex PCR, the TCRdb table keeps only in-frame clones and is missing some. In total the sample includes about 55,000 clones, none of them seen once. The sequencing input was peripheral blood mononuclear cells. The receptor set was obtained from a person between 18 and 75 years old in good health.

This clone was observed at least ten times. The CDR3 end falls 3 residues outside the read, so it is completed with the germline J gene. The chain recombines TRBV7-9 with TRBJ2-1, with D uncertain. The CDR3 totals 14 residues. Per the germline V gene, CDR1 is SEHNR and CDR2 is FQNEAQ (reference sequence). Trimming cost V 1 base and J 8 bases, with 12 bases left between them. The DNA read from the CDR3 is TGTGCCAGCAGCTTAGTAGCCCGGATCGATGAG. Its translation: CASSLVARIDE. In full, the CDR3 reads CASSLVARIDEQFF.

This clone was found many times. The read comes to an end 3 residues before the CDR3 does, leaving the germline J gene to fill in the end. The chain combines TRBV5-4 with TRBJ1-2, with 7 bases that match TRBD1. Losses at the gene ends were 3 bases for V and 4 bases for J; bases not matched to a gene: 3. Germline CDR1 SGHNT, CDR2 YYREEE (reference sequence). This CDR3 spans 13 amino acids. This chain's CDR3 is CASSSGQTYGYTF. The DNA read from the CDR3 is TGTGCCAGCAGCTCGGGACAGACCTATGGC.

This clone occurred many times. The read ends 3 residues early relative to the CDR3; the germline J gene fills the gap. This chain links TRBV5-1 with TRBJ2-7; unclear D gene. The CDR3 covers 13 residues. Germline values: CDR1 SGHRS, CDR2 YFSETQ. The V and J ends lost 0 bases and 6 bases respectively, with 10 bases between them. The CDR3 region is CASSLDPTGEQYF. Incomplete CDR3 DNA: TGCGCCAGCAGCTTGGACCCCACGGGCGAG.

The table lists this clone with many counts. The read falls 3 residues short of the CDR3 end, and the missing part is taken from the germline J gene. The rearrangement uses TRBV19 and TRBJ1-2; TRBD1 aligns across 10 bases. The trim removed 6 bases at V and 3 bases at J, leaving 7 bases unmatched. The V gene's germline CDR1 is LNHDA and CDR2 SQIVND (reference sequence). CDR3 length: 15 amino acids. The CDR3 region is CASRSQDRGDYGYTF. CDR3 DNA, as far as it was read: TGTGCCAGTAGGTCCCAGGACAGGGGGGACTATGGC.

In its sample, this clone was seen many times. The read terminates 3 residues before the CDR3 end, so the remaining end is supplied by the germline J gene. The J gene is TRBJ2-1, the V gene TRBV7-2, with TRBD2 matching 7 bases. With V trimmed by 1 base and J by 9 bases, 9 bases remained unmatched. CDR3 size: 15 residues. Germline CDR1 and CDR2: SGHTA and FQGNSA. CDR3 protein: CASSLVPSGGSEQFF. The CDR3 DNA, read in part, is TGTGCCAGCAGCTTAGTCCCTAGCGGCGGGAGTGAG.

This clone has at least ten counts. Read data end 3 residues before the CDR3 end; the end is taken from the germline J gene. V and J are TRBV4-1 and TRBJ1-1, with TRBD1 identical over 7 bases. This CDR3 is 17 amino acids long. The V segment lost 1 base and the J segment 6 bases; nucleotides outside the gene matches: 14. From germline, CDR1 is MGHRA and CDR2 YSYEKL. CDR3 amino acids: CASSQVHYGTAPSEAFF. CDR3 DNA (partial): TGCGCCAGCAGCCAAGTGCATTACGGGACAGCTCCTTCTGAA.

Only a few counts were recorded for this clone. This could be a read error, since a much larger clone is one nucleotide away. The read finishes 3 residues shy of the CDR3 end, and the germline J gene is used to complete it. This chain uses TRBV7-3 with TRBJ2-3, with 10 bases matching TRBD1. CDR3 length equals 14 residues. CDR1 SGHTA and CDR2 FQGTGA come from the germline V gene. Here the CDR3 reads CASRGQGFNQPQYF. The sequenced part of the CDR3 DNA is TGTGCCAGCAGGGGACAGGGGTTCAATCAGCCG.

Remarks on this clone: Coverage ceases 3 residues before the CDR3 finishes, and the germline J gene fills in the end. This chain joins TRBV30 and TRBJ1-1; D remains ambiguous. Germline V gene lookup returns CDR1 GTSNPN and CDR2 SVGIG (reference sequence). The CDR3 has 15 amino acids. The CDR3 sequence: CAGFPAGGWGETAFF. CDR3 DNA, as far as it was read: TGTGCCGGGTTTCCAGCGGGAGGATGGGGAGAGACA. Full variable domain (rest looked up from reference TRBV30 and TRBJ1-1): SQTIHQWPATLVQPVGSPLSLECTVEGTSNPNLYWYRQAAGRGLQLLFYSVGIGQISSEVPQNLSASRPQDRQFILSSKKLLLSDSGFYLCAGFPAGGWGETAFFGQGTRLTVV.

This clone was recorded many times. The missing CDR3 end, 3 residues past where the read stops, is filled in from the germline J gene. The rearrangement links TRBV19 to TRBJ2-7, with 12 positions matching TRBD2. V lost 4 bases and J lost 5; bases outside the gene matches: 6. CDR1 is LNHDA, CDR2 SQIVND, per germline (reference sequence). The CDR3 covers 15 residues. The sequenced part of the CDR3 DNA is TGTGCCAGTAGTACCGGACTAGCGGGAAGGGACGAG. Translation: CASSTGLAGRDE. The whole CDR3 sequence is CASSTGLAGRDEQYF.

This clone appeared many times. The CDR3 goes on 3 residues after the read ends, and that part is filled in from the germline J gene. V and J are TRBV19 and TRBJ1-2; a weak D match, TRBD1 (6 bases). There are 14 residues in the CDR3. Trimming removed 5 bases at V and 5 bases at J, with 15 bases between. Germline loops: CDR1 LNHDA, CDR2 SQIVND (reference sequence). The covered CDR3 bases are TGTGCCAGTAGTGTCCAGGGGACGGGATATGGC. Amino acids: CASSVQGTGYG. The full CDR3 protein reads CASSVQGTGYGYTF.

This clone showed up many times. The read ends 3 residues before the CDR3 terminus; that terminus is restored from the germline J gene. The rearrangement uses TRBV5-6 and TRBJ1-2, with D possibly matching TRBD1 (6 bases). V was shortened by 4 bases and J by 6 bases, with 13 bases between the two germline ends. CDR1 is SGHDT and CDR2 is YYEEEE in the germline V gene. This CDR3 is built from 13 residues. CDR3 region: CASSVQGSDGYTF. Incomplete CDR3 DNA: TGTGCCAGCAGCGTACAGGGTTCGGATGGC.

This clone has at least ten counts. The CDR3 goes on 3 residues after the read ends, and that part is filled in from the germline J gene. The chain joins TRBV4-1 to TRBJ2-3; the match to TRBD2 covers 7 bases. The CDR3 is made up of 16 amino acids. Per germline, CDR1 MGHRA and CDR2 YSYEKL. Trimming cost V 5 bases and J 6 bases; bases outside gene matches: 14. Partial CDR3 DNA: TGCGCCAGCAGCGAACGGGGGGACGTCGGTCGGGATACG. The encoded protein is CASSERGDVGRDT. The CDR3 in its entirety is CASSERGDVGRDTQYF.

CDR3 DNA, as far as it was read: TGTGCCAGCAGCTTTTTCTCAGGGGGATGGACTGAA. Translation gives CASSFFSGGWTE. The full CDR3 sequence reads CASSFFSGGWTEAFF. The V and J genes are TRBV7-9 and TRBJ1-1; TRBD1 matches 7 bases. The CDR3 extends 3 residues past the end of the read, so its final part is completed from the germline J gene. The CDR3 covers 15 residues. Germline lookup yields CDR1 SEHNR and CDR2 FQNEAQ (reference sequence). Trimming cost V 3 bases and J 5 bases; bases outside gene matches: 9.

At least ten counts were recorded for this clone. CDR3 DNA (partial): TGTGCCAGCAGCTCGGGACAGGGGGGGGAGACC. Translation gives CASSSGQGGET. From start to end, the CDR3 is CASSSGQGGETQYF. This rearrangement joins TRBV7-7 to TRBJ2-5; TRBD1 agrees at 11 bases. Coverage ceases 3 residues before the CDR3 finishes, and the germline J gene fills in the end. V shed 4 bases and J 5 bases; nucleotides not matched to a gene: 3. Germline assignment: CDR1 SSHAT and CDR2 FNYEAQ (reference sequence). The CDR3 sequence is 14 residues long.

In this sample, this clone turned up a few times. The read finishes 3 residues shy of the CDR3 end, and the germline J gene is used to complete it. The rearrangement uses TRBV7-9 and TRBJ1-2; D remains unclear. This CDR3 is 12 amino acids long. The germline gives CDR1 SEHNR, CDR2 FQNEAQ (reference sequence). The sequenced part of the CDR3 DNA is TGTGCCAGCAGCCCTACTAGCGATACC. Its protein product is CASSPTSDT. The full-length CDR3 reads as CASSPTSDTYTF. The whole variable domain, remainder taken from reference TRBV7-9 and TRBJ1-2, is DTGVSQNPRHKITKRGQNVTFRCDPISEHNRLYWYRQTLGQGPEFLTYFQNEAQLEKSRLLSDRFSAERPKGSFSTLEIQRTEQGDSAMYLCASSPTSDTYTFGSGTRLTVV.

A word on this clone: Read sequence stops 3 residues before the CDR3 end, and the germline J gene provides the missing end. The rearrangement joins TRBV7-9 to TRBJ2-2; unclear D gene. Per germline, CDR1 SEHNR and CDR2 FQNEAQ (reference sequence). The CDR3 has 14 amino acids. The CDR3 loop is CASSSPEGFKKLFF. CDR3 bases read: TGTGCCAGCAGCTCCCCGGAAGGGTTCAAAAAG.

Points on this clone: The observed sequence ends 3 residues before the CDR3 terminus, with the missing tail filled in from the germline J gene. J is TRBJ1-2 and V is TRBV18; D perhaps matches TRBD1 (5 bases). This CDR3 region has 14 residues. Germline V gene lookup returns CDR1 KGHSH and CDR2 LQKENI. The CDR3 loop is CASSLGLVNDDYTF. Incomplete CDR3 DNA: TGTGCCAGCTCACTGGGACTAGTTAACGACGAC.

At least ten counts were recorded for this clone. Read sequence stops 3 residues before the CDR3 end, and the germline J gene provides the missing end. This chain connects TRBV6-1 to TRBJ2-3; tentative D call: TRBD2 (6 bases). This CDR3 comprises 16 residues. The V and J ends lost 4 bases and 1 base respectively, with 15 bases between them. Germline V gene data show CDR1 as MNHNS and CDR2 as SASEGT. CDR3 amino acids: CASSAAGGAGTDTQYF. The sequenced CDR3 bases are TGTGCCAGCAGTGCCGCGGGCGGGGCGGGCACAGATACG.

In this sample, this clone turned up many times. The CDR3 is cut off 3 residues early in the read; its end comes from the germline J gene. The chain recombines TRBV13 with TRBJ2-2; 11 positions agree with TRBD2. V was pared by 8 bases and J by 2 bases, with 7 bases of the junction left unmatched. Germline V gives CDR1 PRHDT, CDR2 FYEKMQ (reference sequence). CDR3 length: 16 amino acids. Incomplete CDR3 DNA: TGTGCCAGCTTGTGGGGGACTAGCGGCAACACCGGGGAG. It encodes CASLWGTSGNTGE. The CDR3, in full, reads CASLWGTSGNTGELFF. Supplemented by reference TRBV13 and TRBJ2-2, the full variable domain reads AAGVIQSPRHLIKEKRETATLKCYPIPRHDTVYWYQQGPGQDPQFLISFYEKMQSDKGSIPDRFSAQQFSDYHSELNMSSLELGDSALYFCASLWGTSGNTGELFFGEGSRLTVL.

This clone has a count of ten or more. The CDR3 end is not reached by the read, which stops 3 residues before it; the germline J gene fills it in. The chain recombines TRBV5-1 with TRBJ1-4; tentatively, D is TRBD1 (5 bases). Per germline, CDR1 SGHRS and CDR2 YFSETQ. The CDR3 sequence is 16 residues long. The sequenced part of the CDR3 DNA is TGCGCCAGCAGCATCTCCCCGGCCTCTGGGGCCAACGTA. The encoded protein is CASSISPASGANV. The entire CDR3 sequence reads CASSISPASGANVLFF.

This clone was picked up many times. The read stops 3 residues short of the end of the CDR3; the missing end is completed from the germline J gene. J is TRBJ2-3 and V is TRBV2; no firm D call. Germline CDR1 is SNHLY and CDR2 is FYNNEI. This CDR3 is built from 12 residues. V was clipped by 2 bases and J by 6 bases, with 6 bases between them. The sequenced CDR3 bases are TGTGCCAGCAGTGAAACGCGGGATACG. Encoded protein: CASSETRDT. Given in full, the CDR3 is CASSETRDTQYF.